A single sample is the source of the 29 T cell receptor beta chains below, sequenced in a study of early T cells in non-severe SARS-CoV-2 infection. TCRdb called the 5' RACE reads again in MiXCR, with one record for every CDR3 protein. This sample has 50,000 to 55,000 distinct CDR3 sequences; more than 9% occur once, and the top ten carry under 5%. Sequencing was done on a sample of whole blood. The receptors shown here come from an adult who was a healthcare worker with PCR-confirmed SARS-CoV-2 infection or an uninfected control (not recorded which).

In its sample, this clonotype was seen many times. The CDR3 DNA reads TGCAGTGCTGAGACTAGCGGGGGCCCCATTTACACAGATACGCAGTATTTT. Its translation is CSAETSGGPIYTDTQYF. The gene calls are TRBV20-1 and TRBJ2-3; 12 nucleotides agree with TRBD2. Trimming took 5 bases from V and 2 from J; bases not matched to a gene: 11. This CDR3 is 17 amino acids long. Germline CDR1 is DFQATT and CDR2 is SNEGSKA (reference sequence).

Many counts were recorded for this clonotype. The rearrangement joins TRBV7-3 to TRBJ2-2; D gene uncertain. V was cut by 5 bases and J by 1 base, with 2 bases left in between. CDR1 and CDR2 from the germline V gene are SGHTA and FQGTGA. The length of the CDR3 is 12 residues. For the CDR3, the DNA is TGTGCCAGCAGCCGGAACACCGGGGAGCTGTTTTTT. It is translated as CASSRNTGELFF. Combining the CDR3 with reference TRBV7-3 and TRBJ2-2 gives the whole variable domain GAGVSQTPSNKVTEKGKYVELRCDPISGHTALYWYRQSLGQGPEFLIYFQGTGAADDSGLPNDRFFAVRPEGSVSTLKIQRTERGDSAVYLCASSRNTGELFFGEGSRLTVL.

V gene TRBV5-4 combines with J gene TRBJ2-3; tentative D call: TRBD1 (6 bases). CDR1 is SGHNT and CDR2 is YYREEE in the germline V gene (reference sequence). There are 17 residues in the CDR3. V lost 0 bases, J lost 0 bases, and 14 bases lay in between. The DNA of the CDR3 is TGTGCCAGCAGCTTGGGGGGGCAGTTCGGGAGCACAGATACGCAGTATTTT. This sequence encodes CASSLGGQFGSTDTQYF.

This clonotype was detected only a few times. The chain employs TRBV7-9 and TRBJ1-1; D gene unclear. Germline loops: CDR1 SEHNR, CDR2 FQNEAQ (reference sequence). The CDR3 is made up of 13 amino acids. Trimming took 3 bases from V and 1 from J, leaving 6 bases between them. In DNA, the CDR3 is TGTGCCAGCAGCTTGAGCCAGAACACTGAAGCTTTCTTT. The encoded protein is CASSLSQNTEAFF.

This clonotype was counted at least ten times. The V call is TRBV27, the J call TRBJ1-5; 9 nucleotides line up with TRBD1. Germline CDR1 is MNHEY and CDR2 is SMNVEV (reference sequence). The CDR3 spans 18 residues. V lost 5 bases and J lost 2; bases outside the gene matches: 13. The CDR3 nucleotides read TGTGCCAGCAGTCCCGAAGGCGGGACAGGGTTGCGCAATCAGCCCCAGCATTTT. This encodes CASSPEGGTGLRNQPQHF.

This clonotype came up many times. The V gene is TRBV7-2, the J gene TRBJ1-2; possibly TRBD1 for D (6 bases). The ends were cut back, 5 bases at V and 3 bases at J, with 13 bases in the middle. The germline gives CDR1 SGHTA, CDR2 FQGNSA. The CDR3 sequence is 14 residues long. As DNA, the CDR3 is TGTGCCAGCAGCCCACGACAGGTTTACTATGGCTACACCTTC. This codes for CASSPRQVYYGYTF.

This clonotype was seen at least ten times. The chain has TRBV5-1 and TRBJ2-1, with a possible D match to TRBD1 (5 bases). The CDR3 length is 16 residues. Deletions cut 5 bases from V and 7 bases from J, with 22 bases between. CDR1 SGHRS and CDR2 YFSETQ come from the germline V gene. The CDR3 DNA follows: TGCGCCAGCAGACCTATGGGGCTGTTGGGGTGGAATGAGCAGTTCTTC. Residues: CASRPMGLLGWNEQFF.

In this sample, this clonotype turned up many times. The chain couples TRBV19 to TRBJ2-1; D is unclear. V was trimmed by 3 bases and J by 2 bases, leaving 5 bases between them. The length of the CDR3 is 13 residues. CDR1 and CDR2 from the germline V gene are LNHDA and SQIVND (reference sequence). In nucleotides, the CDR3 is TGTGCCAGTAGTATGGGAACCTACAATGAGCAGTTCTTC. Its protein is CASSMGTYNEQFF.

This clonotype was detected ten times or more. This rearrangement joins TRBV11-2 to TRBJ2-1, with 8 bases fitting TRBD1. J lost 10 bases, V lost 6 bases, and 14 bases had no gene match. Germline V gives CDR1 SGHAT, CDR2 FQNNGV. The CDR3 consists of 15 residues. The CDR3 bases are TGTGCCAGCAGTTCTCGTGGGACAGGCGAAGGCGAGCAGTTCTTC. Amino acid sequence: CASSSRGTGEGEQFF.

The chain recombines TRBV7-2 with TRBJ2-2; 10 positions match TRBD2. The CDR3 is 14 amino acids. Trimming took 9 bases from V and 5 from J; bases not matched to a gene: 6. Germline loops: CDR1 SGHTA, CDR2 FQGNSA. CDR3 coding DNA: TGTGCCAGTAGGATAGCGGGGGGAACCGGGGAGCTGTTTTTT. Translating gives CASRIAGGTGELFF.

V and J are TRBV27 and TRBJ2-7; the D is unclear. The length of the CDR3 is 15 residues. Looked up from germline, CDR1 is MNHEY and CDR2 is SMNVEV (reference sequence). V was shortened by 3 bases and J by 0 bases, with 12 bases between the two germline ends. Here the CDR3 DNA reads TGTGCCAGCAGTTTTTACTACACAAGCTCCTACGAGCAGTACTTC. It is translated as CASSFYYTSSYEQYF.

This clonotype occurred a few times. This rearrangement joins TRBV7-9 to TRBJ1-3, with D uncertain. The CDR3 length is 13 residues. Trimming stripped 5 bases from V and 8 bases from J, with 13 bases between. The germline V gene encodes CDR1 SEHNR and CDR2 FQNEAQ (reference sequence). CDR3 sequence (DNA): TGTGCCAGCAGCCCAGATCAGGTGTACACCATATATTTT. The encoded protein is CASSPDQVYTIYF.

Ten or more counts support this clonotype. The V and J genes are TRBV6-1 and TRBJ2-1; 9 nucleotides match TRBD2. The V and J ends lost 4 bases and 4 bases, in that order; junction bases with no gene match: 2. The CDR3 sequence is 14 residues long. Germline V CDR1 and CDR2: MNHNS, SASEGT. As DNA, the CDR3 is TGTGCCAGCAGTGTTACTAGCGGGTACAATGAGCAGTTCTTC. This sequence encodes CASSVTSGYNEQFF.

This clonotype was seen at least ten times. CDR3 region: CASSLGPGANTGELFF. CDR3 in DNA: TGTGCCAGCAGCTTAGGTCCAGGGGCGAACACCGGGGAGCTGTTTTTT. The chain recombines TRBV7-9 with TRBJ2-2, with D perhaps matching TRBD1 (6 bases). CDR1 is SEHNR and CDR2 is FQNEAQ in the germline V gene (reference sequence). CDR3 length: 16 amino acids. The ends were cut back, 1 base at V and 0 bases at J, with 9 bases in the middle.

This clonotype came up many times. This sequence joins TRBV4-3 and TRBJ2-7; D gene unclear. Germline assignment: CDR1 LGHNA and CDR2 YSLEER. This CDR3 contains 14 residues. V was clipped by 0 bases and J by 6 bases, with 12 bases between them. The CDR3 spells CASSQDLGLAEQYF. In nucleotides, the CDR3 is TGCGCCAGCAGCCAAGATTTAGGGTTAGCCGAGCAGTACTTC.

Many counts were recorded for this clonotype. The genes are TRBV20-1 and TRBJ2-7, with a possible D match to TRBD1 (6 bases). Looked up from germline, CDR1 is DFQATT and CDR2 is SNEGSKA (reference sequence). Trimming stripped 7 bases from V and 5 bases from J, with 24 bases between. This CDR3 comprises 15 residues. CDR3 DNA sequence: TGCAGTGTTGTACCCGGATGGCAGGGGTCCGACGAGCAGTACTTC. This codes for CSVVPGWQGSDEQYF.

This clonotype was counted many times. The J gene is TRBJ2-7, the V gene TRBV2; possible D gene TRBD2, 6 bases. The CDR3 is 15 residues long. V shed 4 bases and J shed 2 bases, with 15 bases lying between them. Germline assignment: CDR1 SNHLY and CDR2 FYNNEI. CDR3 DNA sequence: TGTGCCAGCAGTGGTCAGGAGGGCCCTACCTACGAGCAGTACTTC. The encoded protein is CASSGQEGPTYEQYF.

This clonotype was seen ten or more times. This rearrangement joins TRBV29-1 to TRBJ2-1; 9 nucleotides match TRBD2. The CDR3 extends over 13 amino acids. Trimming at V came to 7 bases and at J to 7 bases, leaving 8 bases not matched to a gene. Germline lookup yields CDR1 SQVTM and CDR2 ANQGSEA. The chain's CDR3 is CSGIAGVGNEQFF. As DNA, the CDR3 is TGCAGCGGGATAGCGGGGGTAGGGAATGAGCAGTTCTTC.

This clonotype was observed at least ten times. The chain joins TRBV7-9 to TRBJ2-3; D unresolved. Germline lookup yields CDR1 SEHNR and CDR2 FQNEAQ (reference sequence). The ends were cut back, 5 bases at V and 2 bases at J, with 8 bases in the middle. This CDR3 has 13 residues. In DNA form, the CDR3 reads TGTGCCAGCAGCATCCCTATCACAGATACGCAGTATTTT. Residues: CASSIPITDTQYF.

This clonotype was detected many times. The CDR3 is CSASAASLEGSPLHF. In nucleotides, the CDR3 is TGCAGTGCTAGCGCCGCGTCGCTGGAAGGTTCACCCCTCCACTTT. The chain combines TRBV20-1 with TRBJ1-6; D gene unclear. V was clipped by 3 bases and J by 9 bases, with 18 bases between them. Germline loops: CDR1 DFQATT, CDR2 SNEGSKA (reference sequence). The CDR3 totals 15 residues.

Many counts were recorded for this clonotype. The chain joins TRBV29-1 to TRBJ2-2; 11 bases are a match to TRBD2. Germline trimming cut 6 bases from V and 4 bases from J; bases unmatched to any gene: 4. Germline assignment: CDR1 SQVTM and CDR2 ANQGSEA. The CDR3 totals 14 residues. CDR3 DNA: TGCAGCGTCAGACTAGCGGGACGCACCGGGGAGCTGTTTTTT. It translates to CSVRLAGRTGELFF.

This clonotype was observed many times. V and J are TRBV6-5 and TRBJ2-2, with 11 bases matching TRBD1. Germline-derived CDR1 and CDR2 are MNHEY and SVGAGI. This CDR3 spans 16 amino acids. Trimming took 5 bases from V and 5 from J; bases not matched to a gene: 7. CDR3 in amino acids: CASSRPGQGGTGELFF. Here the CDR3 DNA reads TGTGCCAGCAGTCGACCGGGACAGGGGGGGACCGGGGAGCTGTTTTTT.

This clonotype came up many times. The chain recombines TRBV6-2 or TRBV6-3 with TRBJ2-1; D is unresolved. CDR1 is MNHEY, CDR2 SVGEGT, per germline. This CDR3 has 15 residues. V lost 2 bases to trimming and J lost 4 bases, with 12 bases between them. The CDR3 coding sequence is TGTGCCAGCAGTTACGGGCCCTCCCCGTACAATGAGCAGTTCTTC. Encoded protein: CASSYGPSPYNEQFF.

This clonotype was counted at least ten times. The gene calls are TRBV6-2 or TRBV6-3 and TRBJ2-3; D is perhaps TRBD2 (6 bases). V gave up 6 bases and J gave up 4 bases, with 20 bases separating them. This CDR3 has 16 amino acids. CDR1 is MNHEY, CDR2 SVGEGT, per germline. The CDR3 DNA follows: TGTGCCAGCAGACCGGGCTGGGCAGGCGGGGCAGATACGCAGTATTTT. Protein sequence: CASRPGWAGGADTQYF.

This clonotype was observed many times. The chain is built from TRBV5-6 and TRBJ1-5; a possible D gene is TRBD1 (6 bases). CDR3 size: 14 residues. The V and J ends lost 2 bases and 5 bases respectively, with 11 bases between them. Germline-derived CDR1 and CDR2 are SGHDT and YYEEEE. The CDR3 spells CASSFWTADQPQHF. CDR3 DNA sequence: TGTGCCAGCAGCTTTTGGACAGCCGATCAGCCCCAGCATTTT.

This clonotype came up a few times. The chain recombines TRBV7-2 with TRBJ2-7; D perhaps matches TRBD1 (6 bases). This CDR3 contains 13 residues. With 3 bases removed from V and 8 bases from J, the gap between germline ends came to 14 bases. Germline V gene sequence: CDR1 SGHTA, CDR2 FQGNSA. The CDR3, as DNA: TGTGCCAGCAGCTTTGACAGGCACCTCCAGCAGTACTTC. Encoded protein: CASSFDRHLQQYF.

This clonotype was observed a few times. The chain employs TRBV29-1 and TRBJ2-3, with 11 bases identical to TRBD2. CDR1 and CDR2 from the germline V gene are SQVTM and ANQGSEA. V shed 4 bases and J 4 bases; nucleotides not matched to a gene: 4. CDR3 length equals 14 residues. Here the CDR3 reads CSVASGRSADTQYF. DNA of the CDR3: TGCAGCGTTGCTAGCGGGAGGTCGGCAGATACGCAGTATTTT.

At least ten counts were recorded for this clonotype. This rearrangement joins TRBV2 to TRBJ2-7, with D tentatively TRBD1 (5 bases). There are 11 residues in the CDR3. V was trimmed by 4 bases and J by 9 bases, leaving 10 bases between them. The germline gives CDR1 SNHLY, CDR2 FYNNEI. In DNA form, the CDR3 reads TGTGCCAGCAGTGCAGGGTCCATGCAGTACTTC. Its translation is CASSAGSMQYF. The full variable domain, in which reference TRBV2 and TRBJ2-7 provide the parts outside the CDR3, is EPEVTQTPSHQVTQMGQEVILRCVPISNHLYFYWYRQILGQKVEFLVSFYNNEISEKSEIFDDQFSVERPDGSNFTLKIRSTKLEDSAMYFCASSAGSMQYFGPGTRLTVT.

The chain couples TRBV6-5 to TRBJ1-1; 8 bases are shared with TRBD1. The CDR3 is 14 amino acids. V lost 8 bases, J lost 2 bases, and 7 bases stayed unmatched. Germline V gene data show CDR1 as MNHEY and CDR2 as SVGAGI. As DNA, the CDR3 is TGTGCCAGCGGCTGGACAGGGATTAACACTGAAGCTTTCTTT. It codes for CASGWTGINTEAFF.